This TCR beta chain derives from a study of blood T cells in healthy people across ages. The CDR3 is 14 amino acids. The germline CDR1 and CDR2 sequences are SQVTM and ANQGSEA. The V gene end was trimmed by 6 bases and the J gene end by 6 bases; junction bases not matched to a gene: 13. Remarks on this clonotype: Its antigen is not known.

Donor samples were obtained from healthy Caucasian individuals from Russia, aged about 6 to 95. The draw of peripheral blood yielded ten milliliters from each donor. Sample-barcoded 5' priming and a J-beta primer mix drove a second PCR of 7 to 11 cycles. MiXCR was run by TCRdb on the 5' RACE reads, yielding one entry per CDR3 protein. The table shows hundreds of thousands of distinct CDR3 sequences, with around three fifths occurring only once. Points from the study as a whole: As age increased, TCR beta diversity per million T cells fell in a roughly linear fashion.

The chain employs TRBV29-1 and TRBJ1-1; TRBD1 matches at 7 bases. This clonotype was sampled from a man aged 60 to 75 in good health. The material sequenced was blood. In nucleotides, the CDR3 is TGCAGCGTGGCGCCCCGCCGGGACAGTCCTGAAGCTTTCTTT. Amino acid sequence: CSVAPRRDSPEAFF.